Detailed here is one T cell receptor beta chain. Its antigen remains unidentified. This same CDR3 is encoded by further DNA sequences in the sample. The data derive from a study of Tregs in tolerant kidney transplant recipients. TCRdb keeps only in-frame clones here, not all; method: immunoSEQ multiplex PCR. The table includes about 88,000 clones, 85% to 95% detected once. Unstimulated regulatory T cells (CD4+CD25+CD127-), CD4+CD25- non-regulatory cells, CD4 and CD8 cells were FACS-sorted from thawed PBMCs. Overall study results and limits: Few patients were studied, so findings need validation in larger groups. Tregs expanded with activated donor B cells seemed most donor-specific.

V shed 4 bases and J shed 1 base, with 8 bases lying between them. This CDR3 spans 13 amino acids. Germline V lookup: CDR1 SGHNT, CDR2 YYREEE (reference sequence). This sequence originates from a human donor in good health. V and J are TRBV5-4 and TRBJ1-1; no reliable D call. The specimen was CD8+ T cells from blood. CDR3 amino acids: CASSPRQNTEAFF. For the CDR3, the DNA is TGTGCCAGCAGCCCTCGACAGAACACTGAAGCTTTCTTT.